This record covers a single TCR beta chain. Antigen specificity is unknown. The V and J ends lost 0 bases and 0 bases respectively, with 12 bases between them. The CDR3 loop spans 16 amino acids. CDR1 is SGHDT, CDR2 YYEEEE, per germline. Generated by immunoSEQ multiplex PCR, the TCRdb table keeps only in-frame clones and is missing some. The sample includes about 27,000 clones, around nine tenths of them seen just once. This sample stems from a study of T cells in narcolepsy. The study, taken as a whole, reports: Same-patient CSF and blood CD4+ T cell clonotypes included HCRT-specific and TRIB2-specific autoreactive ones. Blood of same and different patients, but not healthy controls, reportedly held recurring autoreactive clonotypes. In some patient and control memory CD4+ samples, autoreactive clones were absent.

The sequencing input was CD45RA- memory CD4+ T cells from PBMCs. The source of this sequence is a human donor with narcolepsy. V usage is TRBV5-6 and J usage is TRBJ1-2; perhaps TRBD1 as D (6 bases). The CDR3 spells CASSLAETGPNYGYTF. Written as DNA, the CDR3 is TGTGCCAGCAGCTTGGCCGAAACAGGGCCTAACTATGGCTACACCTTC. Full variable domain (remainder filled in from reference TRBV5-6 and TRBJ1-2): DAGVTQSPTHLIKTRGQQVTLRCSPKSGHDTVSWYQQALGQGPQFIFQYYEEEERQRGNFPDRFSGHQFPNYSSELNVNALLLGDSALYLCASSLAETGPNYGYTFGSGTRLTVV.